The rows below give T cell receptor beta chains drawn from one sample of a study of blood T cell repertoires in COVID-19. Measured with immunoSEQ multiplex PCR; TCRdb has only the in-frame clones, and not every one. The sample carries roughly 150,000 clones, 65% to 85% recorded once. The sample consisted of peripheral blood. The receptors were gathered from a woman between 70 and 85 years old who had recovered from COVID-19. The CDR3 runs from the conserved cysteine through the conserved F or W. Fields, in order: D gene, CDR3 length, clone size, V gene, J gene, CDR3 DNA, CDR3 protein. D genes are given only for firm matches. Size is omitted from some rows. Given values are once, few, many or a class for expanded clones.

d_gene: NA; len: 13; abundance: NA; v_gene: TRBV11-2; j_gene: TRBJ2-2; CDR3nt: TGTGCCAGCGCAACAGGTCTAGCCGGGGAGCTGTTTTTT; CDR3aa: CASATGLAGELFF
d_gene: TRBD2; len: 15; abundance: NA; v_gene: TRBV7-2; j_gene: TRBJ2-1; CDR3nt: TGTGCCAGCAGCACACGGACTAGCGGCACAATGAGGCAGTTCTTC; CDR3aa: CASSTRTSGTMRQFF
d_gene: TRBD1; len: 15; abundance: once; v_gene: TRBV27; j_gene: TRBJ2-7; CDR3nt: TGTGCCAGCAGCCGACTCCGGGACAGGGGTTACGAGCAGTACTTC; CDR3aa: CASSRLRDRGYEQYF
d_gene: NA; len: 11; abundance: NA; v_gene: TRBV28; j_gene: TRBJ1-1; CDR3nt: TGTGCCAGCAGCACCATCGGTGAAGCTTTCTTT; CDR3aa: CASSTIGEAFF
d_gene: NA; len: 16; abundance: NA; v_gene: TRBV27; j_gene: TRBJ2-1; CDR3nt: TGTGCCAGCAGTCCCTTTCTAGCCCTCCATTACAATGAGCAGTTCTTC; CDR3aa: CASSPFLALHYNEQFF
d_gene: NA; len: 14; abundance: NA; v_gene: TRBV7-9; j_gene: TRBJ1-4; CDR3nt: TGTGCCAGCAGCTTTGGACACCCGAATGAAAAACTGTTTTTT; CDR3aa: CASSFGHPNEKLFF
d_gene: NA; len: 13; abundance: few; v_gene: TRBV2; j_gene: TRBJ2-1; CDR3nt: TGTGCCAGCAGTGAGAGTCCCTACAATGAGCAGTTCTTC; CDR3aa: CASSESPYNEQFF
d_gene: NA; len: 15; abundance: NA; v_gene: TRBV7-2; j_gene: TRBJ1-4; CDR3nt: TGTGCCAGCAGCCCCCAGGGGATACCTAATGAAAAACTGTTTTTT; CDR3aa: CASSPQGIPNEKLFF
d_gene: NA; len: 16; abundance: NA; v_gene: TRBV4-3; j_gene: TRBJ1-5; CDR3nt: TGCGCCAGCAGCCAAGAGGCAGGGGTGGGCAATCAGCCCCAGCATTTT; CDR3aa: CASSQEAGVGNQPQHF
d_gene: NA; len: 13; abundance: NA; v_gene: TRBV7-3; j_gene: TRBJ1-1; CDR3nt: TGTGCCAGCAGCCCCCGAAGAGAGCTTGAAGCTTTCTTT; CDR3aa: CASSPRRELEAFF
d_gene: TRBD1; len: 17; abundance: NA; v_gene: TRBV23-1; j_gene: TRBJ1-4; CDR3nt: TGCGCCAGCAGTCACCCCGGGACAGGGGAGGCTAATGAAAAACTGTTTTTT; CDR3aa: CASSHPGTGEANEKLFF
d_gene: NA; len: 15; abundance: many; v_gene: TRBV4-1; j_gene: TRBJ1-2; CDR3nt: TGCGCCAGCAGCCACACCGAGAGGTTGGACTATGGCTACACCTTC; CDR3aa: CASSHTERLDYGYTF
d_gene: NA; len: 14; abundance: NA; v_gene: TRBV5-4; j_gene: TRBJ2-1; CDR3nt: TGTGCCAGCAGCCGGCTAGCAAGCTACAATGAGCAGTTCTTC; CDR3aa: CASSRLASYNEQFF
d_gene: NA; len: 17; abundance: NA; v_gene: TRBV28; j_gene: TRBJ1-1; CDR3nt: TGTGCCAGCAGCCTCGGCGCGAAAGGGGGAGTCAACACTGAAGCTTTCTTT; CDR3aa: CASSLGAKGGVNTEAFF
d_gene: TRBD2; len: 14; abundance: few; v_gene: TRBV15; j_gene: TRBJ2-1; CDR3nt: TGTGCCACCAGCTCGGGACTAGTCCGAATGGAGCAGTTCTTC; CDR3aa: CATSSGLVRMEQFF
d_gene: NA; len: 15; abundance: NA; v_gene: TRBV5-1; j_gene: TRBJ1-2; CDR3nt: TGCGCCAGCAGCCCAGGGGCGCCAGCTAACTATGGCTACACCTTC; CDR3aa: CASSPGAPANYGYTF
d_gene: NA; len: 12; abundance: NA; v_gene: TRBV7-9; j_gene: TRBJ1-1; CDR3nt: TGTGCCAGCAGCTTAGTTGCAGGGAGGGCTTTCTTT; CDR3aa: CASSLVAGRAFF
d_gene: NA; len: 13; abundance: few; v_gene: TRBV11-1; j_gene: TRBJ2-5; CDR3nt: TGTGCCAGCAGCGCAGGGAACCAAGAGACCCAGTACTTC; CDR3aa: CASSAGNQETQYF
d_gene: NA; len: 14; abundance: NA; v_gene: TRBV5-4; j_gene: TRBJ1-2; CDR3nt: TGTGCCAGCAGCTTGGCAGGGATTGGTGATGGCTACACCTTC; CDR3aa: CASSLAGIGDGYTF
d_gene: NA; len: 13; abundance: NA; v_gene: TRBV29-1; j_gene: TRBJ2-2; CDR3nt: TGCAGCGTTGAAGATCCGGCGGGCGGGGAGCTGTTTTTT; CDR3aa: CSVEDPAGGELFF
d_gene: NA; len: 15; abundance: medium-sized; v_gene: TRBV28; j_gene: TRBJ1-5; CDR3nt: TGTGCCAGCAGTTTAATCACCGCGAGCAATCAGCCCCAGCATTTT; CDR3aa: CASSLITASNQPQHF
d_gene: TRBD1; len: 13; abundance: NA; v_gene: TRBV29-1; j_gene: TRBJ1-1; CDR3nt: TGCAGCGCACCGGGACAGCCGAACACTGAAGCTTTCTTT; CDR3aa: CSAPGQPNTEAFF
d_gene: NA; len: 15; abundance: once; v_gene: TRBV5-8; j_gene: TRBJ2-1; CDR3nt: TGTGCCAGCAGCTTGGGGGCGGGAAAGGGCAATGAGCAGTTCTTC; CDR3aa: CASSLGAGKGNEQFF
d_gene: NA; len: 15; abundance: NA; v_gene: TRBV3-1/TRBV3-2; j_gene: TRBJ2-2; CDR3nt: TGTGCCAGCAGCCGGGAGGCGGCGAACACCGGGGAGCTGTTTTTT; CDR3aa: CASSREAANTGELFF
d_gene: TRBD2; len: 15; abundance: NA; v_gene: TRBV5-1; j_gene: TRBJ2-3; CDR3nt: TGCGCCAGCAGCTTGGCTAGCGGGGGAGCAGATACGCAGTATTTT; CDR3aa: CASSLASGGADTQYF
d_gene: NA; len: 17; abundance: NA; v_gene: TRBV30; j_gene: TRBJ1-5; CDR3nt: TGTGCCTGGAGTGGGCAGGAGGCTGGGTATAGCAATCAGCCCCAGCATTTT; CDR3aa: CAWSGQEAGYSNQPQHF
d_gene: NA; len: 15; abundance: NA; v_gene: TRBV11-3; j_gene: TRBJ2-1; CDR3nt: TGTGCCAGCAGCTTGGGGGGGCTTGTCTACAATGAGCAGTTCTTC; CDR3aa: CASSLGGLVYNEQFF
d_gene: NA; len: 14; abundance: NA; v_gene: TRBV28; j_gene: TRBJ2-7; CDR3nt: TGTGCCAGCGTTATAGACAGGCTCCAACACGAGCAGTACTTC; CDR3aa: CASVIDRLQHEQYF
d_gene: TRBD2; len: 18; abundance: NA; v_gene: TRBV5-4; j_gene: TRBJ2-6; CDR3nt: TGTGCCAGCAGCCCCGGTTTAGCGGGATCTCTCGGGGCCAACGTCCTGACTTTC; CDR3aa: CASSPGLAGSLGANVLTF
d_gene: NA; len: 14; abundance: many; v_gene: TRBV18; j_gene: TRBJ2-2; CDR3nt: TGTGCCAGCTCACTATCCAGGGGTGCCGGGGAGCTGTTTTTT; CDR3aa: CASSLSRGAGELFF
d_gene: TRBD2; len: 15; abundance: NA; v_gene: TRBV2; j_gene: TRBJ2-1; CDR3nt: TGTGCCAGCACCCTTGGGGGGGAAGGCTACAATGAGCAGTTCTTC; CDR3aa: CASTLGGEGYNEQFF
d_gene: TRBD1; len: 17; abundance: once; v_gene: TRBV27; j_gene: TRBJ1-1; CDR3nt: TGTGCCAGCAGTTTATCGGGGACAGGGGGCTCGGGCACTGAAGCTTTCTTT; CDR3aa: CASSLSGTGGSGTEAFF
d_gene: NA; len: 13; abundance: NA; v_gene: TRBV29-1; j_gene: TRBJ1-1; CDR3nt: TGCAGCGCCCGAGGGGGGGGGAACACTGAAGCTTTCTTT; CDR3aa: CSARGGGNTEAFF
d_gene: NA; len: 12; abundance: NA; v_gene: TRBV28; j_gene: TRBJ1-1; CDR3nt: TGTGCCAGCAGTTTGGCTAGGACTGAAGCTTTCTTT; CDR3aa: CASSLARTEAFF
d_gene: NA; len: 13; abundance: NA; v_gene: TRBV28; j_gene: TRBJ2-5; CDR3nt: TGTGCCAGCAGTTTGTACTTTCAAGAGACCCAGTACTTC; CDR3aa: CASSLYFQETQYF
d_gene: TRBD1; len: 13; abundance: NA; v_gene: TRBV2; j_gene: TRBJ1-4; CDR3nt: TGTGCCAGCGTGAGGGGACAGAATGAAAAACTGTTTTTT; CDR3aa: CASVRGQNEKLFF
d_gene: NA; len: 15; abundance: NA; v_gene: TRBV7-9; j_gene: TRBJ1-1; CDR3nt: TGTGCCAGCAGCTTCGGGGGGCGAAGGAACACTGAAGCTTTCTTT; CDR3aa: CASSFGGRRNTEAFF
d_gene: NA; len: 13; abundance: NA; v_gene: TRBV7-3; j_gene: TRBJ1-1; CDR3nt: TGTGCCAGCAGCTTATCTTCCGGGACTGAAGCTTTCTTT; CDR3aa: CASSLSSGTEAFF
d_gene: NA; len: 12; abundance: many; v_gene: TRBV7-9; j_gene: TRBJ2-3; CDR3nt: TGTGCCAGCAGCCCTCAGTCAGATACGCAGTATTTT; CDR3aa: CASSPQSDTQYF
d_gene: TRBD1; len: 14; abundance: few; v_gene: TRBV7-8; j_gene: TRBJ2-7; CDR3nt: TGTGCCAGTATCTCTCGGGACAGCTCCTACGAGCAGTACTTC; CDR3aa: CASISRDSSYEQYF
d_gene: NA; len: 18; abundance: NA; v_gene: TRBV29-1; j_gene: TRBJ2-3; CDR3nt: TGCAGCGCCAACCCGATAGACTTCGTCGGGGACCGGAGGGGTACGCAGTATTTT; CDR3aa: CSANPIDFVGDRRGTQYF
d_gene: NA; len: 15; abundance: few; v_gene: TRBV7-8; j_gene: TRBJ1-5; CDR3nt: TGTGCCAGCAGCTCCGCGGGCTATAGCAATCAGCCCCAGCATTTT; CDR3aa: CASSSAGYSNQPQHF
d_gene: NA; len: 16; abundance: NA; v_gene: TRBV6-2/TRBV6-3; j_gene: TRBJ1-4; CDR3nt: TGTGCCAGCAGTACCCCCGACAGATTGCCCCGTGAAAAACTGTTTTTT; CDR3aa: CASSTPDRLPREKLFF
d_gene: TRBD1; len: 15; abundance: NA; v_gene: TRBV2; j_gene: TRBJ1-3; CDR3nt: TGTGCCAGCAGTGGTGGGACAGCCTCTGGAAACACCATATATTTT; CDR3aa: CASSGGTASGNTIYF
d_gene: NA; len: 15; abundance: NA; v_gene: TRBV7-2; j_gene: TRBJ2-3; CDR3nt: TGTGCCAGCAGACCCACCGGGACTAGCACAGATACGCAGTATTTT; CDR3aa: CASRPTGTSTDTQYF
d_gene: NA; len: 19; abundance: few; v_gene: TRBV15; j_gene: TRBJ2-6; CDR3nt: TGTGCCACCACCCCGGGACAAAGGCACTCCCGCTCTGGGGCCAACGTCCTGACTTTC; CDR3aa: CATTPGQRHSRSGANVLTF
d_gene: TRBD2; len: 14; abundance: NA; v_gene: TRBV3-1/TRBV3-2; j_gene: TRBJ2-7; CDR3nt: TGTGCCAGCGCTGCGGGGGGACTCTCCTACGAGCAGTACTTC; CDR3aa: CASAAGGLSYEQYF